One and the same sample provided the 18 T cell receptor beta chains below, sequenced in a study of control samples from healthy donors and cancer patients. The table came from immunoSEQ multiplex PCR; TCRdb's copy has only in-frame clones and leaves some out. This table holds roughly 14,000 clones, around 86% found once. The material sequenced was PBMCs. The receptors stem from a woman between 65 and 79 years old with colorectal cancer.

The genes are TRBV19 and TRBJ2-1; 7 nucleotides align to TRBD1. Per the germline V gene, CDR1 is LNHDA and CDR2 is SQIVND (reference sequence). Trimming at V came to 5 bases and at J to 0 bases, leaving 10 bases not matched to a gene. The CDR3 totals 17 residues. In DNA, the CDR3 is TGTGCCAGTAGTTTTCTTTTCGGGACAGCCTCCTACAATGAGCAGTTCTTC. It encodes CASSFLFGTASYNEQFF.

About this clone: A read error may account for a junction end that differs from germline. The chain combines TRBV5-8 with TRBJ1-1; no clear D. There are 14 residues in the CDR3. The germline gives CDR1 SGHTS, CDR2 YDEGEE. In DNA form, the CDR3 reads TGTGCCGGCAGATGGCCGGGTTCTAGCACTGAAGCTTTCTTT. This codes for CAGRWPGSSTEAFF. Filled out from reference TRBV5-8 and TRBJ1-1, the complete variable domain reads EAGVTQSPTHLIKTRGQQATLRCSPISGHTSVYWYQQALGLGLQFLLWYDEGEERNRGNFPPRFSGRQFPNYSSELNVNALELEDSALYLCAGRWPGSSTEAFFGQGTRLTVV.

This chain joins TRBV7-9 and TRBJ2-3; no definite D call. Trimming stripped 5 bases from V and 2 bases from J, with 17 bases between. CDR1 and CDR2 (germline): SEHNR, FQNEAQ (reference sequence). There are 16 residues in the CDR3. CDR3 sequence (DNA): TGTGCCAGCAGCATTCAGACCCACCGTCCCACAGATACGCAGTATTTT. As protein: CASSIQTHRPTDTQYF.

V and J are TRBV9 and TRBJ2-5; 7 bases match TRBD1. V dropped 4 bases and J dropped 4; count of bases not matched to a gene: 7. The CDR3 runs to 14 residues. Germline lookup yields CDR1 SGDLS and CDR2 YYNGEE. CDR3 sequence (DNA): TGTGCCAGCAGCCCTACAGGGGCGACAGAGACCCAGTACTTC. Its translation: CASSPTGATETQYF. The variable domain in full, with the rest retrieved from reference TRBV9 and TRBJ2-5, is DSGVTQTPKHLITATGQRVTLRCSPRSGDLSVYWYQQSLDQGLQFLIQYYNGEERAKGNILERFSAQQFPDLHSELNLSSLELGDSALYFCASSPTGATETQYFGPGTRLLVL.

The CDR3 region is CASSLDPGWRTEAFF. Written as DNA, the CDR3 is TGTGCCAGCAGCTTAGATCCGGGGTGGAGAACTGAAGCTTTCTTT. The chain links TRBV7-2 to TRBJ1-1; D ambiguous. V was pared by 1 base and J by 5 bases, with 14 bases between. The CDR3 extends over 15 amino acids. From germline, CDR1 is SGHTA and CDR2 FQGNSA.

Turning to this clone: Its ends do not fully match the called genes, so a read error is possible. The chain recombines TRBV7-7 with TRBJ2-7, with a weak D call TRBD1 (8 bases). The germline gives CDR1 SSHAT, CDR2 FNYEAQ (reference sequence). This CDR3 is 13 amino acids long. The CDR3 region is CASSLGQGGEQYF. In DNA form, the CDR3 reads TGTGCTAGCAGCCTAGGACAGGGAGGGGAGCAGTACTTC.

On this clone: Mismatch with germline at one junction end may stem from a read error. V and J are TRBV20-1 and TRBJ2-7; D is possibly TRBD2 (5 bases). From germline, CDR1 is DFQATT and CDR2 SNEGSKA (reference sequence). This CDR3 contains 11 residues. Here the CDR3 reads CSARGPNEQYF. CDR3 in DNA: TGCAGTGCCAGAGGGCCAAACGAGCAGTACTTC.

The chain couples TRBV6-5 to TRBJ1-1; 7 bases line up with TRBD1. This CDR3 region has 13 residues. Germline assignment: CDR1 MNHEY and CDR2 SVGAGI. Trimming took 10 bases from V and 3 from J; bases not matched to a gene: 8. The CDR3 region has the DNA TGTGCCACCTTTCAGGGGGGGGACACTGAAGCTTTCTTT. Its translation: CATFQGGDTEAFF.

The V and J genes are TRBV4-3 and TRBJ1-1, with unresolved D. In germline, CDR1 is LGHNA, CDR2 YSLEER. The V and J ends lost 0 bases and 4 bases respectively, with 12 bases between them. There are 15 residues in the CDR3. The CDR3 bases are TGCGCCAGCAGCCAAGAGGCCACCCTGCCCACTGAAGCTTTCTTT. It translates to CASSQEATLPTEAFF.

J is TRBJ1-2 and V is TRBV5-1; D not certain. Germline-derived CDR1 and CDR2 are SGHRS and YFSETQ. V was shortened by 4 bases and J by 6 bases, with 7 bases between the two germline ends. This CDR3 comprises 11 residues. CDR3 amino acids: CASSAGNGYTF. CDR3 nucleotides: TGCGCCAGCAGCGCCGGGAATGGCTACACCTTC.

CDR3 protein: CASSLTSGESYEQYF. The CDR3 nucleotides read TGTGCCAGCAGCCTGACTAGCGGGGAGAGCTACGAGCAGTACTTC. J is TRBJ2-7 and V is TRBV2, with 11 bases lining up with TRBD2. The CDR3 is 15 residues long. Germline V gene data show CDR1 as SNHLY and CDR2 as FYNNEI. With 6 bases clipped from V and 3 bases from J, the junction kept 7 bases outside the gene matches. Full variable domain (rest looked up from reference TRBV2 and TRBJ2-7): EPEVTQTPSHQVTQMGQEVILRCVPISNHLYFYWYRQILGQKVEFLVSFYNNEISEKSEIFDDQFSVERPDGSNFTLKIRSTKLEDSAMYFCASSLTSGESYEQYFGPGTRLTVT.

V usage is TRBV7-6 and J usage is TRBJ2-2; 9 bases match TRBD2. There are 16 residues in the CDR3. V shed 1 base and J 7 bases; nucleotides not matched to a gene: 7. Germline loops: CDR1 SGHVS, CDR2 FNYEAQ. DNA of the CDR3: TGTGCCAGCAGCTTAGGACGCGGGAGGGCCCACGGGGAGCTGTTTTTT. Its protein product is CASSLGRGRAHGELFF.

This clone appeared once. The gene calls are TRBV6-1 and TRBJ1-2; the D is unclear. The CDR3 length is 13 residues. Trimming removed 3 bases from V and 3 bases from J, with 8 bases in between. CDR1 MNHNS and CDR2 SASEGT come from the germline V gene. CDR3 region: CASSENSHYGYTF. Written as DNA, the CDR3 is TGTGCCAGCAGTGAGAACAGCCACTATGGCTACACCTTC.

The V and J genes are TRBV2 and TRBJ2-3, with D uncertain. The CDR3 extends over 11 amino acids. Trimming left V 8 bases short and J 3 bases short, with 6 bases between. Germline V gene sequence: CDR1 SNHLY, CDR2 FYNNEI. The CDR3: CASGKTDTQYF. CDR3 DNA: TGTGCCAGCGGCAAAACAGATACGCAGTATTTT.

The V and J genes are TRBV18 and TRBJ1-3, with TRBD1 matching over 7 bases. Germline-derived CDR1 and CDR2 are KGHSH and LQKENI. The CDR3 loop spans 16 amino acids. Trimming removed 3 bases from V and 0 bases from J; junction bases left unmatched: 5. Written as DNA, the CDR3 is TGTGCCAGCTCACCGGGACAGCCGACCTCTGGAAACACCATATATTTT. Translating gives CASSPGQPTSGNTIYF.

The chain links TRBV7-3 to TRBJ2-2, with TRBD2 as a possible D gene (5 bases). This CDR3 comprises 14 residues. With 11 bases removed from V and 5 bases from J, the gap between germline ends came to 18 bases. Germline CDR1 SGHTA, CDR2 FQGTGA. This chain's CDR3 is CASSPGLLTGELFF. The DNA for the CDR3 is TGTGCCTCGAGCCCCGGACTGTTAACCGGGGAGCTGTTTTTT.

This chain links TRBV5-1 with TRBJ2-1; no clear D. Germline assignment: CDR1 SGHRS and CDR2 YFSETQ. V shed 1 base and J shed 4 bases, with 9 bases lying between them. The CDR3 consists of 14 residues. The CDR3 DNA sequence: TGCGCCAGCAGCTTGTCGCAGGTTTACAATGAGCAGTTCTTC. Translating it yields CASSLSQVYNEQFF.

The chain carries TRBV12-3 or TRBV12-4 and TRBJ1-5; TRBD1 might be the D (6 bases). With 3 bases removed from V and 7 bases from J, the gap between germline ends came to 10 bases. The CDR3 has 13 amino acids. CDR3 in DNA: TGTGCCAGCAGTTTGGGGGCACGGCAGCCCCAGCATTTT. Protein: CASSLGARQPQHF.